Below are 19 T cell receptor beta chains sequenced from a single sample in a study of PD-1 blockade in classical Hodgkin lymphoma (TCRdb year 2020). Reading the label with the study, this specimen's time point is: cycle 2 day 1 (C2D1) of nivolumab. Every trial patient had relapsed after autologous stem cell transplantation, and cohorts A, B and C differed in prior brentuximab vedotin exposure. The library was made by the immunoSEQ multiplex PCR assay. The source is immuneACCESS, and TCRdb retained only in-frame sequences with V and J called. Part of the clones is not carried over; for the studies checked, unresolved V genes explain less than half of this, and the remainder is unexplained. For this sample there are nearly 25,000 clones; around three quarters appear just once. The top ten clonotypes cover approximately 7.7% of the sample. The specimen comprised peripheral blood mononuclear cells (PBMCs), sampled before the second cycle of nivolumab. The source of these receptors is a human donor with classical Hodgkin lymphoma.

The chain joins TRBV11-2 to TRBJ2-5; the D gene is possibly TRBD1 (5 bases). CDR1 is SGHAT and CDR2 is FQNNGV in the germline V gene. The CDR3 runs to 18 residues. Trimming took off 0 bases at V and 2 bases at J, with 19 bases between the two ends. The CDR3, as DNA: TGTGCCAGCAGCTTAGATCCTGGGTACCCAGGGCCACAAGAGACCCAGTACTTC. It encodes CASSLDPGYPGPQETQYF.

This chain links TRBV5-1 with TRBJ1-1, with D maybe TRBD1 (5 bases). The CDR3 has 14 amino acids. Looked up from germline, CDR1 is SGHRS and CDR2 is YFSETQ. Trimming stripped 1 base from V and 1 base from J, with 8 bases between. CDR3 sequence reads: CASSLNGANTEAFF. DNA of the CDR3: TGCGCCAGCAGCTTGAACGGGGCGAACACTGAAGCTTTCTTT.

The J gene is TRBJ1-2, the V gene TRBV18; D unclear. The CDR3 totals 12 residues. The V and J ends lost 3 bases and 8 bases respectively, with 10 bases between them. Germline CDR1 reads KGHSH; CDR2 reads LQKENI. The CDR3 region is CASSPYGEGYTF. The CDR3 nucleotides are TGTGCCAGCTCACCCTACGGGGAGGGCTACACCTTC.

This clone showed up just once. This chain links TRBV2 with TRBJ2-3; D possibly uses TRBD1 or TRBD2 (5 bases each). Germline CDR1 SNHLY, CDR2 FYNNEI. This CDR3 has 13 amino acids. CDR3 nucleotide sequence: TGTGGAGTGCAGGGCGGGAGCACAGATACGCAGTATTTT. Its protein is CGVQGGSTDTQYF. Drawing the rest from reference TRBV2 and TRBJ2-3, the complete variable domain is EPEVTQTPSHQVTQMGQEVILRCVPISNHLYFYWYRQILGQKVEFLVSFYNNEISEKSEIFDDQFSVERPDGSNFTLKIRSTKLEDSAMYFCGVQGGSTDTQYFGPGTRLTVL.

The J gene is TRBJ2-3, the V gene TRBV9; D is ambiguous. CDR3 length: 14 residues. Deletions cut 4 bases from V and 1 base from J, with 10 bases between. Germline V CDR1 and CDR2: SGDLS, YYNGEE. The chain's CDR3 is CASSPRPRTDTQYF. Here the CDR3 DNA reads TGTGCCAGCAGCCCTCGACCCCGCACAGATACGCAGTATTTT.

J is TRBJ1-1 and V is TRBV4-3; unclear D gene. This CDR3 contains 13 residues. CDR1 and CDR2 from the germline V gene are LGHNA and YSLEER. Trimming shortened V by 3 bases and J by 1 base, and 6 bases separated the two germline ends. CDR3 amino acids: CASSHRQNTEAFF. The CDR3 nucleotides are TGCGCCAGCAGCCACCGACAGAACACTGAAGCTTTCTTT.

Only one count was recorded for this clone. The chain couples TRBV10-3 to TRBJ1-2, with 9 bases lining up with TRBD1. V lost 5 bases and J lost 5; bases outside the gene matches: 6. The CDR3 sequence is 14 residues long. CDR1 ENHRY and CDR2 SYGVKD come from the germline V gene. The CDR3 nucleotides are TGTGCCATCAGTTTGGGACAGGGCTCTTATGGCTACACCTTC. Translated, it gives CAISLGQGSYGYTF.

This clone has only a few counts. V gene TRBV4-1 combines with J gene TRBJ1-1; D is possibly TRBD1 (5 bases). Trimming shortened V by 6 bases and J by 0 bases, and 11 bases separated the two germline ends. Germline lookup yields CDR1 MGHRA and CDR2 YSYEKL. This CDR3 has 14 amino acids. The CDR3 region has the DNA TGCGCCAGCAGGCCGGGACCCCTGAACACTGAAGCTTTCTTT. Its translation is CASRPGPLNTEAFF.

The chain is built from TRBV4-3 and TRBJ2-7, with D uncertain. Looked up from germline, CDR1 is LGHNA and CDR2 is YSLEER. CDR3 length equals 14 residues. V lost 0 bases and J lost 2, with 8 bases in between. The CDR3 protein is CASSQDRQTYEQYF. Here the CDR3 DNA reads TGCGCCAGCAGCCAAGACCGGCAGACCTACGAGCAGTACTTC.

V is TRBV5-1 and J is TRBJ2-5, with TRBD1 matching over 7 bases. Germline CDR1 and CDR2: SGHRS and YFSETQ. This CDR3 contains 13 residues. The V gene end was trimmed by 3 bases and the J gene end by 5 bases; junction bases not matched to a gene: 4. The CDR3 DNA is TGCGCCAGCAGCTCACAGGGGCGGGAGACCCAGTACTTC. Protein: CASSSQGRETQYF.

V gene TRBV11-3 combines with J gene TRBJ2-2, with D perhaps matching TRBD2 (6 bases). The CDR3 covers 16 residues. Germline values: CDR1 SGHNT, CDR2 YENEEA. The V end was cut by 2 bases, the J end by 6 bases, with 16 bases between. The CDR3 DNA sequence: TGTGCCAGCAGCTTACCTCGGGACTCCCACTCCGGGGAGCTGTTTTTT. The encoded protein is CASSLPRDSHSGELFF.

This sequence joins TRBV29-1 and TRBJ1-1; D ambiguous. Germline V gene lookup returns CDR1 SQVTM and CDR2 ANQGSEA. Trimming took off 6 bases at V and 0 bases at J, with 11 bases between the two ends. The CDR3 contains 13 residues. This chain's CDR3 is CSVREAMNTEAFF. The CDR3 DNA is TGCAGCGTAAGGGAGGCGATGAACACTGAAGCTTTCTTT.

The chain links TRBV6-6 to TRBJ2-7, with 9 nucleotides matching TRBD1. CDR3 length: 14 amino acids. The J segment lost 2 bases and the V segment lost 9 bases, leaving 8 bases of the junction unmatched. Germline CDR1 MNHNY, CDR2 SVGAGI (reference sequence). The CDR3 spells CASTTGGSPYEQYF. The CDR3 DNA reads TGTGCCAGTACAACAGGGGGCAGCCCCTACGAGCAGTACTTC.

This clone has just a few counts. The chain uses TRBV29-1 and TRBJ2-2; either TRBD1 or TRBD2 may supply D (5 bases each). This CDR3 comprises 14 residues. Looked up from germline, CDR1 is SQVTM and CDR2 is ANQGSEA. V was shortened by 5 bases and J by 5 bases, with 15 bases between the two germline ends. CDR3 coding DNA: TGCAGCGTTAGTTCCGAGGGGTGGACCGGGGAGCTGTTTTTT. Translation gives CSVSSEGWTGELFF.

The chain combines TRBV6-6 with TRBJ1-1; D unclear. Germline loops: CDR1 MNHNY, CDR2 SVGAGI (reference sequence). This CDR3 is 14 amino acids long. V was pared by 5 bases and J by 3 bases, with 13 bases between. The CDR3 coding sequence is TGTGCCAGCAGTGCAAGGGCGGTGGACACTGAAGCTTTCTTT. Translating gives CASSARAVDTEAFF.

This clone showed up just a few times. The chain is built from TRBV28 and TRBJ2-1; D is unresolved. CDR1 MDHEN and CDR2 SYDVKM come from the germline V gene. The CDR3 sequence is 14 residues long. The V end was cut by 1 base, the J end by 6 bases, with 10 bases between. The CDR3 protein is CASSLFPARNEQFF. The CDR3 DNA sequence: TGTGCCAGCAGTTTATTCCCAGCCCGCAATGAGCAGTTCTTC. Full variable domain (rest looked up from reference TRBV28 and TRBJ2-1): DVKVTQSSRYLVKRTGEKVFLECVQDMDHENMFWYRQDPGLGLRLIYFSYDVKMKEKGDIPEGYSVSREKKERFSLILESASTNQTSMYLCASSLFPARNEQFFGPGTRLTVL.

The gene calls are TRBV11-2 and TRBJ2-1; D remains unclear. Deletions cut 2 bases from V and 4 bases from J, with 6 bases between. Looked up from germline, CDR1 is SGHAT and CDR2 is FQNNGV. The CDR3 is 13 amino acids. CDR3 in DNA: TGTGCCAGCAGCTTATTGGATTACAATGAGCAGTTCTTC. Its protein product is CASSLLDYNEQFF.

The sample holds a few counts of this clone. The chain is built from TRBV7-9 and TRBJ2-5; TRBD1 matches at 7 bases. V lost 4 bases and J lost 4; bases outside the gene matches: 9. This CDR3 spans 15 amino acids. The V gene's germline CDR1 is SEHNR and CDR2 FQNEAQ (reference sequence). The CDR3 protein is CASSSGQELGETQYF. As DNA, the CDR3 is TGTGCCAGCAGCTCCGGACAGGAATTGGGAGAGACCCAGTACTTC.

The rearrangement joins TRBV6-1 to TRBJ2-4; D remains unclear. The CDR3 is 13 residues long. CDR1 is MNHNS and CDR2 is SASEGT in the germline V gene. V dropped 5 bases and J dropped 7 bases, with 12 bases sitting between them. CDR3 region: CASSNYGGNIQYF. DNA for the CDR3: TGTGCCAGCAGTAACTACGGTGGGAACATTCAGTACTTC.